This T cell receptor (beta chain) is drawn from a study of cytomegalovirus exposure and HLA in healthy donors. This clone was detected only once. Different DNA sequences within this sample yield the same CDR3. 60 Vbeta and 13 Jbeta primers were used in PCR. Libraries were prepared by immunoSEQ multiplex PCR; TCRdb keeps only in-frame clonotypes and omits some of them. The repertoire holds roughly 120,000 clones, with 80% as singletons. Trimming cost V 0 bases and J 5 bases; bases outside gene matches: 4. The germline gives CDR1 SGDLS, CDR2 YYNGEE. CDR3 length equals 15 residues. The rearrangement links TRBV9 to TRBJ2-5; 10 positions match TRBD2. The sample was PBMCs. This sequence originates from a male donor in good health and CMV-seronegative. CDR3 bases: TGTGCCAGCAGCGTAGCTACTAGCGGGGAGGAGACCCAGTACTTC. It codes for CASSVATSGEETQYF.